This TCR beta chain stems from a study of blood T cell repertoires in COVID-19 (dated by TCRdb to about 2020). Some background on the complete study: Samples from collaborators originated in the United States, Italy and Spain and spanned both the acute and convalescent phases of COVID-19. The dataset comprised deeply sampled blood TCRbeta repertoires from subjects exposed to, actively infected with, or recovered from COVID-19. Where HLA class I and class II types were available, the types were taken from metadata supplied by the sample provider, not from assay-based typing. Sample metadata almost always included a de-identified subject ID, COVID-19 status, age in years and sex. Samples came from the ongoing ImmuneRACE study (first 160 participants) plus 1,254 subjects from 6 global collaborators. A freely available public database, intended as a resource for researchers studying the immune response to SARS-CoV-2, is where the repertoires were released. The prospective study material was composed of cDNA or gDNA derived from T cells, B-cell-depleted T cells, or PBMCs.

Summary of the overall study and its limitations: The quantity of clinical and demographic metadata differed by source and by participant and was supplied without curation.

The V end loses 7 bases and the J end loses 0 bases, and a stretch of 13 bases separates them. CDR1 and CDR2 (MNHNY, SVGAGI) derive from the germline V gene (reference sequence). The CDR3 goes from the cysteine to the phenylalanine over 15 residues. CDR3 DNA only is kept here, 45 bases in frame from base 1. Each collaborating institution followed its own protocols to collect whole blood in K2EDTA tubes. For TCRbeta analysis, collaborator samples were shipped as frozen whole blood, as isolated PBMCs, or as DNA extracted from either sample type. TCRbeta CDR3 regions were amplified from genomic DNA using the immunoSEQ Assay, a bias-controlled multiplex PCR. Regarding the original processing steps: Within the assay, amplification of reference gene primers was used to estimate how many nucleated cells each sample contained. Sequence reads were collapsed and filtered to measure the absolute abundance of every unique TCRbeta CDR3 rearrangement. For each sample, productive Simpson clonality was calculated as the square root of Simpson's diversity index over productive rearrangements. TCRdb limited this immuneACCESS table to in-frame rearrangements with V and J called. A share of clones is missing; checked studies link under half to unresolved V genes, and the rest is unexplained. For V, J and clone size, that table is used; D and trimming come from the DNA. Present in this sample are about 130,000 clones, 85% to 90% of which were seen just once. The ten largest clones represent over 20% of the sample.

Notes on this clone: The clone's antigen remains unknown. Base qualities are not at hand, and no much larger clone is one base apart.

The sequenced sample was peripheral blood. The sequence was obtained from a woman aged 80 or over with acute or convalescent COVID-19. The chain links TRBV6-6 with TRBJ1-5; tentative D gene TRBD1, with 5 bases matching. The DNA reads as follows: TGTGCCAGCACCCCGACAGCATCTAGCAATCAGCCCCAGCATTTT. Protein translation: CASTPTASSNQPQHF.